A selection of T cell receptor beta chains follows, all from one sample in a study of cytomegalovirus exposure and HLA in healthy donors. Using immunoSEQ multiplex PCR, the repertoire was profiled, and TCRdb retains in-frame clones only, with some absent. The sample lists almost 200,000 clones; about four fifths were seen once. Sequenced material: PBMCs. Receptors originate from a male donor in good health and CMV-seropositive. Both conserved end residues are part of each CDR3.

j_call v_call cdr3_aa
TRBJ2-7 TRBV11-2 CASSLTSGPYEQYF
TRBJ2-7 TRBV4-2 CASSPLQGGNHDYEQYF
TRBJ2-2 TRBV4-1 CASSQSLAGFTGELFF
TRBJ1-3 TRBV30 CACPRGNSGNTIYF
TRBJ1-3 TRBV5-6 CAASRVSGNTIYF
TRBJ1-6 TRBV6-1 CASRLRDRENSPLHF
TRBJ2-3 TRBV9 CASSSSGGGGTDTQYF
TRBJ2-3 TRBV11-2 CASRLGAGTGTQYF
TRBJ2-3 TRBV10-3 CATVSGDLTDTQYF
TRBJ2-2 TRBV7-2 CASRPNRQGELFF
TRBJ2-1 TRBV6-5 CATNRGGTNEQFF
TRBJ1-4 TRBV5-1 CASSLGTGYEKLFF
TRBJ2-7 TRBV6-1 CASSEYVGGGSSYEQYF
TRBJ2-3 TRBV28 CASRLLGDLDTQYF
TRBJ1-3 TRBV6-6 CASNPDRAGNTIYF
TRBJ1-2 TRBV5-6 CASSGDRVVYGYTF
TRBJ1-2 TRBV27 CASSLRVQGVSNYGYTF
TRBJ1-3 TRBV21-1 CASSKEGSPSGNTIYF
TRBJ2-7 TRBV28 CASSSPPGKQYF
TRBJ2-7 TRBV6-5 CASSRTGEQYF
TRBJ2-2 TRBV18 CASSPRTGESNTGELFF
TRBJ2-2 TRBV28 CASSVGGENTGELFF
TRBJ1-5 TRBV5-1 CASSVDRGNQPQHF
TRBJ2-5 TRBV7-3 CASSWTGLETQYF
TRBJ2-3 TRBV7-2 CASREGAGGDTQYF
TRBJ2-5 TRBV28 CASSLQEETQYF
TRBJ2-7 TRBV5-1 CASSLTLPGQGHEQYF
TRBJ1-5 TRBV6-6 CASSYGQKNQPQHF
TRBJ1-2 TRBV7-3 CSSSLGQGYGYTF
TRBJ1-5 TRBV7-2 CASSSGGGQFLLQPQHF
NA TRBV10-3 CAISRGVADYEQYF
TRBJ2-3 TRBV7-6 CASSLGAGGTDTQYF
TRBJ1-5 TRBV6-5 CASSGGTNQPQHF
TRBJ2-5 TRBV11-3 CASSLAGQQETQYF
TRBJ2-2 TRBV27 CASSRTSGHLSGELFF
TRBJ2-1 TRBV7-8 CASSLHRGRGVSNNEQFF
TRBJ1-1 TRBV6-4 CASRTPRGTEAFF
TRBJ1-3 TRBV10-3 CAISRDGSSGNTIYF
TRBJ1-2 TRBV6-1 CASSDRSRGYTF
TRBJ2-5 TRBV7-3 CASSFGLAETQYF
TRBJ2-5 TRBV7-6 CASSLLAAGASPQETQYF
TRBJ2-2 TRBV18 CASSPPGDTGELFF
TRBJ2-7 TRBV7-2 CASSLAGDYEQYF
TRBJ2-2 TRBV11-3 CASSPSLLAGGVTGELFF
TRBJ1-3 TRBV7-9 CASSLYTGAIYF
TRBJ1-1 TRBV18 CASSENLNTEAFF
TRBJ2-7 TRBV6-1 CASSGGAGAYEQYF
TRBJ2-7 TRBV11-1 CASSKTRSLSSYEQYF
TRBJ2-1 TRBV4-3 CASSQEYSYNEQFF
TRBJ1-6 TRBV7-9 CASSSRQGSDSPLHF
NA TRBV5-1 CASSSTGGDEQYF
TRBJ2-7 TRBV4-3 CASSQDPGQMFYEQYF
TRBJ2-1 TRBV14 CASSNRGYFAGGDNEQFF
TRBJ1-2 TRBV5-1 CASSLDSSGYTF
TRBJ2-3 TRBV11-3 CASSLAEEADTQYF